The 26 T cell receptor beta chains below were found in one sample sequenced in a study of cytomegalovirus exposure and HLA in healthy donors. Both 60 Vbeta primers and 13 Jbeta primers went into the PCR. Assay used: immunoSEQ multiplex PCR; TCRdb lists only in-frame clones, some missing. Of 130,000 or so clones listed, roughly three quarters are singletons. Sequenced sample: PBMCs. The receptors were gathered from a male donor in good health and CMV-seronegative.

The chain employs TRBV18 and TRBJ2-7, with 7 bases identical to TRBD2. Looked up from germline, CDR1 is KGHSH and CDR2 is LQKENI. The CDR3 covers 14 residues. The V and J ends lost 4 bases and 0 bases, in that order; junction bases with no gene match: 3. The CDR3 is CASSQGTNSYEQYF. The CDR3 DNA follows: TGTGCCAGCTCACAGGGGACTAACTCCTACGAGCAGTACTTC.

This clone has just one count. The chain carries TRBV7-9 and TRBJ2-7; 7 bases match TRBD1. Trimming took 5 bases from V and 3 from J; bases not matched to a gene: 4. CDR3 length: 13 residues. The V gene's germline CDR1 is SEHNR and CDR2 FQNEAQ (reference sequence). Here the CDR3 DNA reads TGTGCCAGCAGCCAGAGGACAGGCTACGAGCAGTACTTC. It translates to CASSQRTGYEQYF.

V is TRBV27 and J is TRBJ1-1, with a weak D call TRBD1 (5 bases). Germline V gene lookup returns CDR1 MNHEY and CDR2 SMNVEV (reference sequence). This CDR3 has 17 residues. The V end was cut by 3 bases, the J end by 7 bases, with 24 bases between. DNA for the CDR3: TGTGCCAGCAGTTTCCGCGGGGCCGGACCCACACGGGGTGAAGCTTTCTTT. Protein product: CASSFRGAGPTRGEAFF.

This clone occurred a few times. The genes are TRBV10-3 and TRBJ1-1, with D possibly matching TRBD1 (5 bases). This CDR3 has 14 amino acids. V was pared by 7 bases and J by 2 bases, with 14 bases between. The germline gives CDR1 ENHRY, CDR2 SYGVKD. In nucleotides, the CDR3 is TGTGCCATCACCCAACCGGGACTCAACACTGAAGCTTTCTTT. Amino acid sequence: CAITQPGLNTEAFF.

CDR3 bases: TGCGCCAGCAGCCAAGCCGGGACAGGGGTAAGGGCCGGGGAGCTGTTTTTT. Protein sequence: CASSQAGTGVRAGELFF. The gene calls are TRBV4-1 and TRBJ2-2; 10 bases line up with TRBD1. The V and J ends lost 1 base and 6 bases, in that order; junction bases with no gene match: 8. Germline V gives CDR1 MGHRA, CDR2 YSYEKL. CDR3 length equals 17 residues.

The V and J genes are TRBV7-2 and TRBJ2-7; 7 bases line up with TRBD1. CDR3 length: 14 amino acids. From germline, CDR1 is SGHTA and CDR2 FQGNSA. Trimming at V came to 4 bases and at J to 2 bases, leaving 5 bases not matched to a gene. This CDR3 is CASSYRQGAYEQYF. Here the CDR3 DNA reads TGTGCCAGCAGCTATAGACAGGGCGCCTACGAGCAGTACTTC.

The sample holds one count of this clone. The chain combines TRBV9 with TRBJ2-7; D is undetermined. The CDR3 loop spans 13 amino acids. CDR1 and CDR2 (germline): SGDLS, YYNGEE. Trimming cost V 4 bases and J 5 bases, with 13 bases left between them. The CDR3 DNA sequence: TGTGCCAGCAGCCCCGGAGCCTTGGACGAGCAGTACTTC. It translates to CASSPGALDEQYF.

V and J are TRBV18 and TRBJ1-2, with D possibly being TRBD1 (5 bases). This CDR3 comprises 13 residues. Germline CDR1 is KGHSH and CDR2 is LQKENI. The V gene lost 3 bases and the J gene lost 8 bases, with 13 bases spanning the gap. In DNA form, the CDR3 reads TGTGCCAGCTCACCGAGCAGGGAAGGCGGCTACACCTTC. Encoded protein: CASSPSREGGYTF.

The chain employs TRBV6-5 and TRBJ2-5; D is ambiguous. CDR3 size: 15 residues. Germline V gene data show CDR1 as MNHEY and CDR2 as SVGAGI. Trimming took off 7 bases at V and 3 bases at J, with 18 bases between the two ends. CDR3 in amino acids: CASIDPKASEETQYF. As DNA, the CDR3 is TGTGCCAGCATTGACCCGAAAGCAAGCGAAGAGACCCAGTACTTC.

J is TRBJ2-3 and V is TRBV9, with D possibly matching TRBD1 (9 bases). V was pared by 3 bases and J by 2 bases, with 16 bases between. Looked up from germline, CDR1 is SGDLS and CDR2 is YYNGEE. CDR3 length equals 16 residues. CDR3 in DNA: TGTGCCAGCAGCGAGGGACAGGGACTAGACACAGATACGCAGTATTTT. This encodes CASSEGQGLDTDTQYF.

In this sample, this clone turned up a few times. The V gene is TRBV4-3, the J gene TRBJ1-6, with 7 bases lining up with TRBD1. Trimming at V came to 1 base and at J to 10 bases, leaving 10 bases not matched to a gene. Germline V CDR1 and CDR2: LGHNA, YSLEER. The CDR3 covers 16 residues. The CDR3 DNA follows: TGCGCCAGCAGCCAAGGGGTTGGGACAGATTTATCACCCCTCCACTTT. Protein sequence: CASSQGVGTDLSPLHF.

Concerning this clone itself: At one end, the junction sequence differs from germline, possibly due to a read error. The CDR3 loop is CSSIRGGAGANVLTF. CDR3 nucleotide sequence: TGTTCCAGCATCCGAGGGGGGGCTGGGGCCAACGTCCTGACTTTC. The V call is TRBV7-9, the J call TRBJ2-6, with D perhaps matching TRBD2 (7 bases). Germline-derived CDR1 and CDR2 are SEHNR and FQNEAQ (reference sequence). The CDR3 length is 15 residues. Combining the CDR3 with reference TRBV7-9 and TRBJ2-6 gives the whole variable domain DTGVSQNPRHKITKRGQNVTFRCDPISEHNRLYWYRQTLGQGPEFLTYFQNEAQLEKSRLLSDRFSAERPKGSFSTLEIQRTEQGDSAMYLCSSIRGGAGANVLTFGAGSRLTVL.

The chain links TRBV7-2 to TRBJ2-5; 14 nucleotides agree with TRBD2. The CDR3 covers 18 residues. The V segment lost 1 base and the J segment 4 bases; nucleotides outside the gene matches: 8. Germline V CDR1 and CDR2: SGHTA, FQGNSA. The CDR3 bases are TGTGCCAGCAGCTTAGGACTAGCGGGGGGGCCAGGGGTAGAGACCCAGTACTTC. As protein: CASSLGLAGGPGVETQYF.

The chain employs TRBV9 and TRBJ2-1, with D tentatively TRBD2 (6 bases). V shed 4 bases and J shed 6 bases, with 11 bases lying between them. CDR3 size: 13 residues. CDR1 and CDR2 from the germline V gene are SGDLS and YYNGEE. The CDR3 region is CASSPQGLNEQFF. The CDR3 DNA follows: TGTGCCAGCAGCCCCCAGGGACTCAATGAGCAGTTCTTC.

Only a few counts were recorded for this clone. V usage is TRBV6-6 and J usage is TRBJ1-5; a possible D gene is TRBD1 (5 bases). CDR3 length: 16 amino acids. V dropped 7 bases and J dropped 2 bases, with 18 bases sitting between them. Germline CDR1 is MNHNY and CDR2 is SVGAGI (reference sequence). CDR3: CASNLGRGGGNQPQHF. CDR3 DNA: TGTGCCAGCAATCTGGGGAGGGGCGGCGGCAATCAGCCCCAGCATTTT.

The chain carries TRBV30 and TRBJ1-2, with 9 bases identical to TRBD1. This CDR3 is built from 13 residues. V trimming: 8 bases; J trimming: 2 bases; junction bases outside the gene matches: 6. The germline V gene encodes CDR1 GTSNPN and CDR2 SVGIG (reference sequence). This CDR3 is CAGDRAINYGYTF. The CDR3 coding sequence is TGTGCCGGGGACAGGGCGATAAACTATGGCTACACCTTC.

The gene calls are TRBV7-9 and TRBJ1-2, with D perhaps TRBD1 (6 bases). This CDR3 comprises 13 residues. Deletions cut 5 bases from V and 4 bases from J, with 11 bases between. Germline CDR1 is SEHNR and CDR2 is FQNEAQ (reference sequence). CDR3 bases: TGTGCCAGCAGCCCAGGGGCTGGCTATGGCTACACCTTC. Translation: CASSPGAGYGYTF.

The genes are TRBV15 and TRBJ2-7; 7 nucleotides match TRBD2. Germline V gene sequence: CDR1 LNHNV, CDR2 YYDKDF (reference sequence). The CDR3 is 16 residues long. Trimming took 4 bases from V and 2 from J; bases not matched to a gene: 11. CDR3: CATSTKGQGGAYEQYF. The DNA for the CDR3 is TGTGCCACCAGCACCAAGGGGCAGGGAGGGGCCTACGAGCAGTACTTC.

V and J are TRBV2 and TRBJ1-6, with D perhaps matching TRBD1 (5 bases). V was pared by 7 bases and J by 10 bases, with 20 bases between. The length of the CDR3 is 15 residues. From germline, CDR1 is SNHLY and CDR2 FYNNEI. The CDR3 nucleotides are TGTGCCAGCAAGACGAACAGGTTTCTCGAGTCACCCCTCCACTTT. This codes for CASKTNRFLESPLHF.

The chain joins TRBV6-5 to TRBJ2-7; 8 bases line up with TRBD2. V shed 4 bases, J shed 0 bases, and the junction held 5 bases outside the gene matches. The CDR3 spans 15 residues. The germline CDR1 and CDR2 sequences are MNHEY and SVGAGI. CDR3 DNA: TGTGCCAGCAGTTCCCCGGGAGGGAGCTCCTACGAGCAGTACTTC. It codes for CASSSPGGSSYEQYF.

This chain joins TRBV7-8 and TRBJ1-2, with 7 positions matching TRBD1. Germline lookup yields CDR1 SGHVS and CDR2 FQNEAQ. The CDR3 is made up of 13 amino acids. Trimming at V came to 3 bases and at J to 4 bases, leaving 2 bases not matched to a gene. CDR3 in DNA: TGTGCCAGCAGCTTTGGGGACAGCTATGGCTACACCTTC. Its translation: CASSFGDSYGYTF.

The V and J genes are TRBV2 and TRBJ2-2; 11 bases map to TRBD1. The V segment lost 6 bases and the J segment 5 bases; nucleotides outside the gene matches: 5. In germline, CDR1 is SNHLY, CDR2 FYNNEI. The CDR3 has 15 residues. The CDR3 protein is CASSPGQGATGELFF. In DNA, the CDR3 is TGTGCCAGCAGCCCCGGACAGGGGGCGACCGGGGAGCTGTTTTTT.

The CDR3 region is CASSLVQDTQYF. In DNA form, the CDR3 reads TGTGCCAGCAGCTTAGTCCAGGATACGCAGTATTTT. This chain links TRBV7-9 with TRBJ2-3; D uncertain. Deletions cut 1 base from V and 6 bases from J, with 5 bases between. Germline CDR1 and CDR2: SEHNR and FQNEAQ (reference sequence). The CDR3 runs to 12 residues.

This clone was counted between two and nine times. The J gene is TRBJ1-2, the V gene TRBV6-5, with D possibly matching TRBD1 (5 bases). From germline, CDR1 is MNHEY and CDR2 SVGAGI. V was shortened by 2 bases and J by 1 base, with 8 bases between the two germline ends. This CDR3 has 14 residues. Here the CDR3 DNA reads TGTGCCAGCAGTTACGCGACAGTTAACTATGGCTACACCTTC. Translating gives CASSYATVNYGYTF.

This clone has only a few counts. The DNA of the CDR3 is TGCGCCAGCAGCCAGCGGGCCCCTGGCACCGGGGAGCTGTTTTTT. This sequence encodes CASSQRAPGTGELFF. The chain has TRBV4-3 and TRBJ2-2, with D possibly matching TRBD2 (5 bases). V was shortened by 3 bases and J by 4 bases, with 12 bases between the two germline ends. CDR1 and CDR2 from the germline V gene are LGHNA and YSLEER. This CDR3 spans 15 amino acids.

J is TRBJ2-1 and V is TRBV2; no clear D gene. Germline CDR1 reads SNHLY; CDR2 reads FYNNEI. CDR3 length equals 13 residues. V was shortened by 1 base and J by 6 bases, with 7 bases between the two germline ends. The CDR3 DNA is TGTGCCAGCAGTGAAGGCTTGAGCAATGAGCAGTTCTTC. It encodes CASSEGLSNEQFF.